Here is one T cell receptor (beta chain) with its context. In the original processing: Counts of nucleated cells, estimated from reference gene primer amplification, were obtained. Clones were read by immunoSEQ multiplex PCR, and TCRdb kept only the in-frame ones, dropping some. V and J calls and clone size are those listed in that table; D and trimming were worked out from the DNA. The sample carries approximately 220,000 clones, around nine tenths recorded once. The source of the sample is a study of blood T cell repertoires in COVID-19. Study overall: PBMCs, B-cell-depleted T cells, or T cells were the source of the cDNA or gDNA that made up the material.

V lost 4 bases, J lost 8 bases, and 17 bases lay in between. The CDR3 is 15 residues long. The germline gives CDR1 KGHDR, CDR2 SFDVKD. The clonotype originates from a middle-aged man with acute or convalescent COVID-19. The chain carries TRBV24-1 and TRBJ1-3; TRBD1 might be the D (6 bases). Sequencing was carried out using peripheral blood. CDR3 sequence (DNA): TGTGCCACCAGTGAAGATACAGGGTTTGAGGACACCATATATTTT. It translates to CATSEDTGFEDTIYF.